This T cell receptor beta chain derives from a study of CD8+ T cells in alopecia areata. About the study: Treatment with tofacitinib (6 to 18 months) was followed by 6 months off drug.

Specified treatment: oral pan-JAK inhibitor, 5-10 mg twice daily. cDNA serving as the sequencing template came from extracted, reverse transcribed RNA. Sequenced by immunoSEQ multiplex PCR; TCRdb stores in-frame clones only, minus some. Of 75,000 to 100,000 clones listed, about 71% are singletons. Broader study findings: Sequenced scalp T cells also include alphabeta T cells resident in normal skin. Scalp clonality decreased significantly with tofacitinib, and so did expanded CD8+ clones among the top 100.

V lost 7 bases, J lost 1 base, and 11 bases stayed unmatched. This CDR3 is built from 16 residues. Germline V CDR1 and CDR2: ENHRY, SYGVKD. Comments on this clone: Its specificity is unknown.

The chain recombines TRBV10-3 with TRBJ2-7; the match to TRBD1 covers 9 bases. The source is a human donor with alopecia areata. This specimen consisted of CD8+ T cells sorted from blood, obtained at week 44, from a patient treated with tofacitinib. This chain's CDR3 is CAIKGQGVGESYEQYF. CDR3 coding DNA: TGTGCCATCAAGGGACAGGGTGTTGGGGAGTCCTACGAGCAGTACTTC.